Following are 12 T cell receptor beta chains from one sample sequenced in a study of response to subunit inactivated influenza vaccine. TCRdb passed the RT-PCR reads through MiXCR, listing each CDR3 protein once. The sample lists 250,000 to 350,000 distinct CDR3 sequences, roughly 20% seen once, with about a tenth in the top ten. Sequencing was performed on PBMCs from blood, taken about 19 months after vaccination. The receptor set was obtained from a man aged 50 to 69 who received an inactivated influenza vaccine.

In this sample, this clonotype turned up a few times. Here the CDR3 DNA reads TGTGCCAGCAGCTTGGAGGTGAGAGACTATGGCTACACCTTC. Its translation: CASSLEVRDYGYTF. The genes are TRBV5-4 and TRBJ1-2; no definite D call. This CDR3 comprises 14 residues. Trimming cost V 0 bases and J 3 bases, with 9 bases left between them. Germline lookup yields CDR1 SGHNT and CDR2 YYREEE (reference sequence).

This clonotype was seen a few times. This rearrangement joins TRBV20-1 to TRBJ2-5; D remains unclear. The germline CDR1 and CDR2 sequences are DFQATT and SNEGSKA (reference sequence). V lost 2 bases, J lost 4 bases, and 5 bases lay in between. CDR3 length equals 11 residues. Here the CDR3 reads CSARPSETQYF. As DNA, the CDR3 is TGCAGTGCTAGACCGTCAGAGACCCAGTACTTC.

This sequence joins TRBV29-1 and TRBJ1-5; no firm D call. There are 13 residues in the CDR3. The ends were cut back, 5 bases at V and 3 bases at J, with 11 bases in the middle. From germline, CDR1 is SQVTM and CDR2 ANQGSEA. The CDR3 DNA reads TGCAGCGTTTCTTACAGTTACAATCAGCCCCAGCATTTT. It encodes CSVSYSYNQPQHF. The full variable domain, in which reference TRBV29-1 and TRBJ1-5 provide the parts outside the CDR3, is SAVISQKPSRDICQRGTSLTIQCQVDSQVTMMFWYRQQPGQSLTLIATANQGSEATYESGFVIDKFPISRPNLTFSTLTVSNMSPEDSSIYLCSVSYSYNQPQHFGDGTRLSIL.

The chain employs TRBV6-2 or TRBV6-3 and TRBJ2-7, with TRBD2 matching over 10 bases. After removal of 2 bases from V and 6 bases from J, the junction contained 4 bases not matched to a gene. The CDR3 sequence is 14 residues long. The germline V gene encodes CDR1 MNHEY and CDR2 SVGEGT. The CDR3 DNA reads as TGTGCCAGCAGTTACGAGCGGGAGGGCCGCGAGCAGTACTTC. It specifies CASSYEREGREQYF.

The rearrangement links TRBV29-1 to TRBJ2-3; no clear D. The length of the CDR3 is 10 residues. V lost 7 bases to trimming and J lost 5 bases, with 7 bases between them. CDR1 and CDR2 from the germline V gene are SQVTM and ANQGSEA. The CDR3 coding sequence is TGCAGCGCCTCCAAAGATACGCAGTATTTT. The encoded protein is CSASKDTQYF.

V usage is TRBV25-1 and J usage is TRBJ1-2; 7 positions match TRBD1. The CDR3 runs 13 residues. V was pared by 5 bases and J by 2 bases, with 2 bases of the junction left unmatched. The germline V gene has CDR1 MGHDK and CDR2 SYGVNS. The CDR3 here is CASSNRGNYGYTF. CDR3 bases: TGTGCCAGCAGTAACAGGGGCAACTATGGCTACACCTTC.

This clonotype has more than one count but fewer than ten. This rearrangement joins TRBV5-6 to TRBJ1-1; D perhaps matches TRBD1 (6 bases). The CDR3 consists of 15 residues. Trimming left V 3 bases short and J 1 base short, with 13 bases between. Germline assignment: CDR1 SGHDT and CDR2 YYEEEE. The CDR3 sequence is CASSYAGARNTEAFF. DNA of the CDR3: TGTGCCAGCAGCTACGCGGGGGCTAGGAACACTGAAGCTTTCTTT. Supplemented by reference TRBV5-6 and TRBJ1-1, the full variable domain reads DAGVTQSPTHLIKTRGQQVTLRCSPKSGHDTVSWYQQALGQGPQFIFQYYEEEERQRGNFPDRFSGHQFPNYSSELNVNALLLGDSALYLCASSYAGARNTEAFFGQGTRLTVV.

The J gene is TRBJ2-1, the V gene TRBV5-1; maybe TRBD2 (5 bases). The V gene's germline CDR1 is SGHRS and CDR2 YFSETQ. The ends were cut back, 4 bases at V and 7 bases at J, with 15 bases in the middle. The CDR3 is made up of 14 amino acids. In nucleotides, the CDR3 is TGCGCCAGCAGCCCCCCCCTAGCTGGTAATGAGCAGTTCTTC. It codes for CASSPPLAGNEQFF.

The chain links TRBV6-1 to TRBJ2-3, with 13 bases matching TRBD2. Germline trimming cut 8 bases from V and 3 bases from J; bases unmatched to any gene: 2. Germline CDR1 MNHNS, CDR2 SASEGT. The CDR3 covers 14 residues. The CDR3 loop is CASGLAGETDTQYF. DNA for the CDR3: TGTGCCAGCGGACTAGCGGGGGAGACAGATACGCAGTATTTT.

This clonotype appeared a few times. The chain combines TRBV3-1 with TRBJ2-1; 12 positions match TRBD2. The ends lost 0 bases at V and 2 bases at J; junction bases unmatched: 2. CDR1 and CDR2 (germline): LGHDT, YNNKEL (reference sequence). This CDR3 has 17 residues. This chain's CDR3 is CASSQDPSGRAYNEQFF. The CDR3 bases are TGTGCCAGCAGCCAAGACCCTAGCGGGAGGGCCTACAATGAGCAGTTCTTC.

The chain recombines TRBV2 with TRBJ2-5, with TRBD1 matching over 8 bases. The CDR3 sequence is 18 residues long. CDR1 and CDR2 (germline): SNHLY, FYNNEI. The V and J ends lost 6 bases and 4 bases, in that order; junction bases with no gene match: 19. The DNA of the CDR3 is TGTGCCAGCAGGTACAGTCCCTCTCGACAGGGGAGGACAGAGACCCAGTACTTC. Translation gives CASRYSPSRQGRTETQYF. Using reference TRBV2 and TRBJ2-5 for the parts outside the CDR3, the full variable domain is EPEVTQTPSHQVTQMGQEVILRCVPISNHLYFYWYRQILGQKVEFLVSFYNNEISEKSEIFDDQFSVERPDGSNFTLKIRSTKLEDSAMYFCASRYSPSRQGRTETQYFGPGTRLLVL.

The rearrangement uses TRBV5-5 and TRBJ1-2, with TRBD1 matching 7 bases. The CDR3 covers 14 residues. V gave up 4 bases and J gave up 8 bases; unmatched junction bases: 11. Germline loops: CDR1 SGHKS, CDR2 YYEKEE (reference sequence). The chain's CDR3 is CASSRDSNSWGYTF. DNA for the CDR3: TGTGCCAGCAGCCGGGACAGCAATTCTTGGGGCTACACCTTC.